The rows below give T cell receptor beta chains drawn from one sample of a study of T-cell reconstitution after alpha-beta-depleted transplantation in children. MiXCR was run by TCRdb on the PCR reads, yielding one entry per CDR3 protein. The table records hundreds of thousands of distinct CDR3 sequences, approximately 16% of them present only once. Specimen: PBMCs from the stem cell graft donor, collected from the stem cell graft. The receptors stem from a human donor who donated a stem cell graft to a child with acute myeloid leukemia. The CDR3 runs from the conserved cysteine through the conserved F or W. The D gene is left open where the match is weak. Not all rows give a size; the values are once, few, many and, for expanded clones, a class.

cdr3_aa: CATRGRGQGGLAFF
cdr3_nt: TGTGCCACCCGAGGAAGGGGACAGGGGGGATTGGCTTTCTTT
v_call: TRBV25-1
d_call: TRBD1
j_call: TRBJ1-1
clone_size: -

cdr3_aa: CASSRRGEISYEQYF
cdr3_nt: TGTGCCAGCAGCCGCCGCGGGGAAATCTCCTACGAGCAGTACTTC
v_call: TRBV7-9
d_call: -
j_call: TRBJ2-7
clone_size: few

cdr3_aa: CASSLGFGVRNEQFF
cdr3_nt: TGTGCCAGCAGCTTAGGGTTTGGGGTCCGGAATGAGCAGTTCTTC
v_call: TRBV11-2
d_call: -
j_call: TRBJ2-1
clone_size: -

cdr3_aa: CASSMGPSLGRVDEQFF
cdr3_nt: TGCGCCAGCAGCATGGGACCCTCGCTGGGTCGTGTGGATGAGCAGTTCTTC
v_call: TRBV5-1
d_call: -
j_call: TRBJ2-1
clone_size: many

cdr3_aa: CASSLDAVRTDTQYF
cdr3_nt: TGCGCCAGCAGCTTGGACGCGGTCAGAACAGATACGCAGTATTTT
v_call: TRBV5-1
d_call: -
j_call: TRBJ2-3
clone_size: few

cdr3_aa: CATSDLETGHLGEETQYF
cdr3_nt: TGTGCCACCAGTGATTTGGAGACCGGGCACCTGGGAGAAGAGACCCAGTACTTC
v_call: TRBV24-1
d_call: -
j_call: TRBJ2-5
clone_size: few

cdr3_aa: CSASDQTYEQYF
cdr3_nt: TGCAGTGCTAGCGACCAAACCTACGAGCAGTACTTC
v_call: TRBV20-1
d_call: -
j_call: TRBJ2-7
clone_size: -

cdr3_aa: CASSLVAVSPSTDTQYF
cdr3_nt: TGCGCCAGCAGCTTGGTGGCTGTCTCTCCTTCCACAGATACGCAGTATTTT
v_call: TRBV5-1
d_call: -
j_call: TRBJ2-3
clone_size: -

cdr3_aa: CASSQDLSPSTDTQYF
cdr3_nt: TGTGCCAGCAGCCAAGATTTGAGCCCCAGCACAGATACGCAGTATTTT
v_call: TRBV14
d_call: -
j_call: TRBJ2-3
clone_size: -

cdr3_aa: CSVDPGGGGSNQPQHF
cdr3_nt: TGCAGCGTGGACCCAGGGGGTGGGGGTAGCAATCAGCCCCAGCATTTT
v_call: TRBV29-1
d_call: TRBD1
j_call: TRBJ1-5
clone_size: few

cdr3_aa: CSASLLAGEDTQYF
cdr3_nt: TGCAGTGCTAGCTTGCTAGCGGGGGAAGATACGCAGTATTTT
v_call: TRBV20-1
d_call: TRBD2
j_call: TRBJ2-3
clone_size: many

cdr3_aa: CAISGISGANVLTF
cdr3_nt: TGTGCCATTTCCGGGATCTCTGGGGCCAACGTCCTGACTTTC
v_call: TRBV28
d_call: -
j_call: TRBJ2-6
clone_size: -

cdr3_aa: CASSPFRDQETQYF
cdr3_nt: TGTGCCAGCAGCCCCTTTAGGGACCAAGAGACCCAGTACTTC
v_call: TRBV3-1
d_call: -
j_call: TRBJ2-5
clone_size: few

cdr3_aa: CSATQGAGELFF
cdr3_nt: TGCAGTGCTACCCAGGGGGCCGGGGAGCTGTTTTTT
v_call: TRBV20-1
d_call: TRBD1
j_call: TRBJ2-2
clone_size: many

cdr3_aa: CASSQRGTANEKLFF
cdr3_nt: TGTGCCAGCAGCCAGAGGGGGACGGCTAATGAAAAACTGTTTTTT
v_call: TRBV7-2
d_call: -
j_call: TRBJ1-4
clone_size: -

cdr3_aa: CATSRSGGFYNEQFF
cdr3_nt: TGTGCCACCTCACGAAGCGGGGGGTTCTACAATGAGCAGTTCTTC
v_call: TRBV10-3
d_call: TRBD2
j_call: TRBJ2-1
clone_size: many

cdr3_aa: CASSFSGLDQPQHF
cdr3_nt: TGTGCCAGCAGTTTTTCAGGGTTGGATCAGCCCCAGCATTTT
v_call: TRBV12-3/TRBV12-4
d_call: -
j_call: TRBJ1-5
clone_size: few

cdr3_aa: CAISEGEGAGTEAFF
cdr3_nt: TGTGCCATCAGTGAGGGCGAGGGGGCTGGCACTGAAGCTTTCTTT
v_call: TRBV10-3
d_call: TRBD1
j_call: TRBJ1-1
clone_size: -

cdr3_aa: CASSLGGQGYGYTF
cdr3_nt: TGTGCCAGCAGTTTGGGGGGGCAGGGCTATGGCTACACCTTC
v_call: TRBV12-3/TRBV12-4
d_call: -
j_call: TRBJ1-2
clone_size: many

cdr3_aa: CASSLRTGDGANVLTF
cdr3_nt: TGTGCCAGCAGCTTACGGACCGGTGACGGGGCCAACGTCCTGACTTTC
v_call: TRBV7-2
d_call: -
j_call: TRBJ2-6
clone_size: -

cdr3_aa: CATSDPGLLPYNEQFF
cdr3_nt: TGTGCCACCAGTGATCCGGGACTTCTTCCTTACAATGAGCAGTTCTTC
v_call: TRBV24-1
d_call: -
j_call: TRBJ2-1
clone_size: many

cdr3_aa: CASSPRTGGFNEQFF
cdr3_nt: TGCGCCAGCAGCCCCCGGACAGGGGGGTTTAATGAGCAGTTCTTC
v_call: TRBV5-1
d_call: TRBD1
j_call: TRBJ2-1
clone_size: -

cdr3_aa: CASTEEAVSYNEQFF
cdr3_nt: TGTGCCAGCACCGAGGAAGCTGTCTCCTACAATGAGCAGTTCTTC
v_call: TRBV5-5
d_call: -
j_call: TRBJ2-1
clone_size: -

cdr3_aa: CASSLDSALNEKLFF
cdr3_nt: TGCGCCAGCAGCCTTGACAGCGCACTTAATGAAAAACTGTTTTTT
v_call: TRBV5-1
d_call: -
j_call: TRBJ1-4
clone_size: many

cdr3_aa: CASSYLWTGVDTGELFF
cdr3_nt: TGTGCCAGCAGTTACCTATGGACAGGGGTAGACACCGGGGAGCTGTTTTTT
v_call: TRBV6-5
d_call: TRBD1
j_call: TRBJ2-2
clone_size: few

cdr3_aa: CASSLRRGPNTEAFF
cdr3_nt: TGTGCCAGCAGCTTACGACGGGGACCGAACACTGAAGCTTTCTTT
v_call: TRBV7-9
d_call: -
j_call: TRBJ1-1
clone_size: few

cdr3_aa: CATSDLPGPQYF
cdr3_nt: TGTGCCACCAGTGATTTGCCCGGACCCCAGTACTTC
v_call: TRBV24-1
d_call: -
j_call: TRBJ2-5
clone_size: -

cdr3_aa: CASGLGRMNTEAFF
cdr3_nt: TGTGCCAGCGGTCTAGGTCGGATGAACACTGAAGCTTTCTTT
v_call: TRBV7-8
d_call: -
j_call: TRBJ1-1
clone_size: -

cdr3_aa: CASSLAGWEGYTF
cdr3_nt: TGTGCCAGCAGTTTAGCCGGGTGGGAGGGCTACACCTTC
v_call: TRBV27
d_call: -
j_call: TRBJ1-2
clone_size: -

cdr3_aa: CSVQGAWTEAFF
cdr3_nt: TGCAGTGTGCAGGGGGCATGGACTGAAGCTTTCTTT
v_call: TRBV29-1
d_call: TRBD1
j_call: TRBJ1-1
clone_size: many

cdr3_aa: CASSEAAAREQFF
cdr3_nt: TGTGCCAGCAGTGAAGCGGCGGCGAGGGAGCAGTTCTTC
v_call: TRBV25-1
d_call: -
j_call: TRBJ2-1
clone_size: many

cdr3_aa: CASSATRALRGQPQHF
cdr3_nt: TGTGCCAGCAGTGCAACAAGGGCATTGAGAGGGCAGCCCCAGCATTTT
v_call: TRBV6-1
d_call: -
j_call: TRBJ1-5
clone_size: -

cdr3_aa: CASPGRLNQPQHF
cdr3_nt: TGTGCCAGCCCAGGCAGGCTCAATCAGCCCCAGCATTTT
v_call: TRBV28
d_call: -
j_call: TRBJ1-5
clone_size: few

cdr3_aa: CASSLRSAEQYF
cdr3_nt: TGTGCCAGCAGCTTAAGAAGTGCCGAGCAGTACTTC
v_call: TRBV7-9
d_call: -
j_call: TRBJ2-7
clone_size: -

cdr3_aa: CASSLVWGANEKLFF
cdr3_nt: TGTGCCAGCAGCTTAGTATGGGGGGCTAATGAAAAACTGTTTTTT
v_call: TRBV7-2
d_call: -
j_call: TRBJ1-4
clone_size: many

cdr3_aa: CASSPIKGETQYF
cdr3_nt: TGTGCCAGCTCACCAATCAAAGGGGAGACCCAGTACTTC
v_call: TRBV18
d_call: -
j_call: TRBJ2-5
clone_size: -

cdr3_aa: CASSVVGTGLPNQPQHF
cdr3_nt: TGTGCCAGCAGCGTAGTTGGGACGGGGCTACCTAATCAGCCCCAGCATTTT
v_call: TRBV9
d_call: -
j_call: TRBJ1-5
clone_size: once